This record concerns one TCR beta chain sequence. Its target is not known. Assay used: immunoSEQ multiplex PCR; TCRdb lists only in-frame clones, some missing. This sample has 2 million to 2.5 million clones, with 80% to 95% found just once. The study separated CD4+ cells into CD45RA+ naive and CD45RA-negative memory subsets. This entry is derived from a study of shared clonotypes between healthy human individuals. Trimming cost V 5 bases and J 0 bases; bases outside gene matches: 7. Per germline, CDR1 KGHSH and CDR2 LQKENI. The CDR3 extends over 17 amino acids. The study, taken as a whole, reports: Generation of non-shared clonotypes was less probable than generation of clonotypes shared by all four donors.

The receptor comes from a man aged 18 to 35 in good health. Some clones in this sample may be carry-over from other donors' samples. The rearrangement links TRBV18 to TRBJ1-3, with 10 bases fitting TRBD1. Sequencing was carried out using naive CD4+ T cells from PBMCs. The subset is: CD45RA+ positively selected. CDR3 region: CASSSPTGGSSGNTIYF. The DNA for the CDR3 is TGTGCCAGCTCATCGCCGACAGGGGGCAGCTCTGGAAACACCATATATTTT.